Given below is one T cell receptor (beta chain) in context. Antigen specificity is unknown. The sample comes from a study of cytomegalovirus exposure and HLA in healthy donors. Study in general: Earlier work reported approximately 110 million unique TCR beta sequences from 180 million or so T cells.

PCR used 60 Vbeta primers and 13 Jbeta primers. Only in-frame clones appear in the TCRdb table, and some are missing; sequencing was by immunoSEQ multiplex PCR. The repertoire has some 200,000 clones, around 64% of them found once; the top ten carry around 3%. Trimming stripped 1 base from V and 1 base from J, with 10 bases between. This CDR3 has 15 residues. Looked up from germline, CDR1 is MNHNS and CDR2 is SASEGT. Study results and limitations: Common viral pathogens seemed to be connected with several of the most significant clusters, according to a later analysis. TCR beta V- and J-gene trimming was later associated with a missense DCLRE1C variant. Both high specificity and high sensitivity reportedly marked the classifier's diagnosis of cytomegalovirus status.

V gene TRBV6-1 combines with J gene TRBJ1-1; no definite D call. The sequencing input was PBMCs. The clonotype originates from a man aged 40-49 years in good health and CMV-seropositive. CDR3 nucleotide sequence: TGTGCCAGCAGTGAAGTTGTGATCGGGAACACTGAAGCTTTCTTT. This gives the protein CASSEVVIGNTEAFF.